Following are 20 T cell receptor beta chains from one sample sequenced in a study of T cells in Graves' hyperthyroidism and ophthalmopathy (dated by TCRdb to the late 2010s). Library construction relied on multiplex PCR. The listed sequencing device is Illumina HiSeq 2000. Amplification of TCR beta CDR3 regions was carried out from RNA transcripts. A first-round RT-PCR of the TCR CDR3 used the HTBI primer set with the Qiagen OneStep RT-PCR kit. TCRdb ran its own pipeline on the public reads, namely fastp trimming at Q25 and MiXCR clone calling, and kept in-frame beta chains. Each CDR3 protein appears once, grouped with its most common genes and DNA. Recorded for this sample are nearly 750,000 distinct CDR3 sequences; approximately 36% of them occurred a single time. The leading ten clones occupy around 32% of the sample. The sequencing input was blood. The receptors derive from a woman between 35 and 50 years old with Graves' hyperthyroidism.

Many counts were recorded for this clonotype. V and J are TRBV7-9 and TRBJ2-5; D is uncertain. CDR3 length equals 14 residues. In germline, CDR1 is SEHNR, CDR2 FQNEAQ (reference sequence). V gave up 0 bases and J gave up 2 bases, with 7 bases separating them. Here the CDR3 DNA reads TGTGCCAGCAGCTTAGCTCTCCTGCAAGAGACCCAGTACTTC. Amino acid sequence: CASSLALLQETQYF. Filled out from reference TRBV7-9 and TRBJ2-5, the complete variable domain reads DTGVSQNPRHKITKRGQNVTFRCDPISEHNRLYWYRQTLGQGPEFLTYFQNEAQLEKSRLLSDRFSAERPKGSFSTLEIQRTEQGDSAMYLCASSLALLQETQYFGPGTRLLVL.

This clonotype has more than one count but fewer than ten. This chain joins TRBV19 and TRBJ1-2, with 7 bases that match TRBD1. The germline gives CDR1 LNHDA, CDR2 SQIVND (reference sequence). This CDR3 has 15 amino acids. Germline trimming cut 8 bases from V and 2 bases from J; bases unmatched to any gene: 11. CDR3 region: CASLIQGLGNYGYTF. Here the CDR3 DNA reads TGTGCCAGTCTAATACAGGGGCTGGGAAACTATGGCTACACCTTC.

This clonotype was counted a few times. The chain employs TRBV24-1 and TRBJ1-1, with D perhaps matching TRBD1 (5 bases). This CDR3 spans 14 amino acids. Germline-derived CDR1 and CDR2 are KGHDR and SFDVKD. V lost 7 bases to trimming and J lost 6 bases, with 17 bases between them. The CDR3 sequence is CATRSSGSAPEAFF. The CDR3 nucleotides are TGTGCCACCAGATCCTCAGGGAGTGCTCCTGAAGCTTTCTTT.

This clonotype was detected many times. CDR3 DNA sequence: TGTGCCAGCAGCTCCTGGACATCCTCTGGGGCCAACGTCCTGACTTTC. Protein sequence: CASSSWTSSGANVLTF. The rearrangement links TRBV7-2 to TRBJ2-6; D might be TRBD1 (5 bases). The CDR3 contains 16 residues. V lost 4 bases and J lost 0, with 10 bases in between. CDR1 is SGHTA and CDR2 is FQGNSA in the germline V gene. Together with reference TRBV7-2 and TRBJ2-6, the CDR3 gives the full variable domain: GAGVSQSPSNKVTEKGKDVELRCDPISGHTALYWYRQSLGQGLEFLIYFQGNSAPDKSGLPSDRFSAERTGGSVSTLTIQRTQQEDSAVYLCASSSWTSSGANVLTFGAGSRLTVL.

J is TRBJ2-2 and V is TRBV9; 11 bases fit TRBD1. Trimming at V came to 0 bases and at J to 10 bases, leaving 5 bases not matched to a gene. This CDR3 has 15 residues. Germline V gene data show CDR1 as SGDLS and CDR2 as YYNGEE. CDR3 loop: CASSVGRTGGVELFF. The CDR3 nucleotides are TGTGCCAGCAGCGTAGGAAGGACAGGGGGCGTGGAGCTGTTTTTT.

The chain joins TRBV12-3 or TRBV12-4 to TRBJ1-5, with 9 bases matching TRBD1. J gave up 5 bases and V 5 bases, and 4 bases lay outside the gene matches. The CDR3 has 14 amino acids. The CDR3 bases are TGTGCCAGCAGTGCACAGGGGGCGTATCAGCCCCAGCATTTT. Translated: CASSAQGAYQPQHF.

This clonotype came up many times. This sequence joins TRBV20-1 and TRBJ1-3; D is undetermined. This CDR3 has 12 amino acids. Per germline, CDR1 DFQATT and CDR2 SNEGSKA (reference sequence). The V end lost 5 bases, the J end lost 2 bases, and 7 bases lay between the germline ends. The DNA for the CDR3 is TGCAGTGCTGCTGTTGCTGGAAACACCATATATTTT. This translates into CSAAVAGNTIYF.

With respect to this clonotype: A much bigger clone sits one base away, suggesting this may be a read error. The chain employs TRBV12-3 or TRBV12-4 and TRBJ1-1, with unresolved D. The V and J ends lost 5 bases and 7 bases respectively, with 8 bases between them. This CDR3 has 11 amino acids. CDR3 amino acids: CASSRWGEAFF. In DNA, the CDR3 is TGTGCCAGCAGTCGGTGGGGTGAAGCTTTCTTT.

This clonotype appeared a single time. This chain connects TRBV6-5 to TRBJ2-5; 11 bases line up with TRBD2. Germline CDR1 MNHEY, CDR2 SVGAGI. V was pared by 3 bases and J by 1 base, with 10 bases of the junction left unmatched. The CDR3 totals 18 residues. In DNA form, the CDR3 reads TGTGCCAGCAGTTATACTAGCGGGGGAGCTTACACCCAAGAGACCCAGTACTTC. Translation gives CASSYTSGGAYTQETQYF.

Remarks on this clonotype: A much larger clone is a single base away; this may be a read error. V gene TRBV19 combines with J gene TRBJ1-2; TRBD1 matches 9 bases. This CDR3 has 15 residues. Germline values: CDR1 LNHDA, CDR2 SQIVND (reference sequence). After removal of 9 bases from V and 6 bases from J, the junction contained 14 bases not matched to a gene. This chain's CDR3 is CASSPGTGNHHGYTF. CDR3 DNA: TGTGCCAGCAGCCCTGGGACAGGGAACCACCATGGCTACACCTTC.

This clonotype was observed many times. The genes are TRBV7-8 and TRBJ1-1, with D uncertain. Trimming removed 1 base at V and 3 bases at J, with 9 bases between. Germline V gene data show CDR1 as SGHVS and CDR2 as FQNEAQ. The CDR3 has 14 residues. The CDR3 region is CASSLEFRDTEAFF. CDR3 sequence (DNA): TGTGCCAGCAGCTTAGAGTTCAGAGACACTGAAGCTTTCTTT.

V and J are TRBV2 and TRBJ1-5, with D possibly matching TRBD1 (6 bases). The CDR3 spans 17 residues. Trimming left V 8 bases short and J 1 base short, with 21 bases between. Germline V gene lookup returns CDR1 SNHLY and CDR2 FYNNEI. The CDR3 loop reads CASSQSQGGGSNQPQHF. CDR3 bases: TGTGCCAGCTCACAGAGCCAGGGAGGGGGAAGCAATCAGCCCCAGCATTTT.

The table lists this clonotype with many counts. The rearrangement links TRBV5-8 to TRBJ1-2; 8 positions match TRBD1. The CDR3 is made up of 13 amino acids. Germline lookup yields CDR1 SGHTS and CDR2 YDEGEE. V was clipped by 5 bases and J by 4 bases; unmatched bases: 4. CDR3 sequence reads: CASSRTGTYGYTF. The CDR3 region has the DNA TGTGCCAGCAGTCGGACAGGGACCTATGGCTACACCTTC.

This clonotype was observed a handful of times. The V and J genes are TRBV7-9 and TRBJ1-2; 8 bases align to TRBD1. From germline, CDR1 is SEHNR and CDR2 FQNEAQ (reference sequence). CDR3 length: 15 amino acids. V was clipped by 5 bases and J by 8 bases; unmatched bases: 13. The CDR3 loop reads CASSPADGTGLGYTF. The CDR3 coding sequence is TGTGCCAGCAGCCCAGCGGATGGGACAGGTCTCGGCTACACCTTC.

The chain has TRBV19 and TRBJ2-2; D is unresolved. V was clipped by 3 bases and J by 8 bases, with 4 bases between them. The CDR3 contains 11 residues. Germline V CDR1 and CDR2: LNHDA, SQIVND (reference sequence). The chain's CDR3 is CASSMVGELFF. CDR3 nucleotide sequence: TGTGCCAGTAGTATGGTTGGGGAGCTGTTTTTT.

CDR3 sequence: CASSLAQGLTGELFF. The CDR3 DNA sequence: TGTGCCAGCAGCTTGGCACAGGGACTCACCGGGGAGCTGTTTTTT. The chain carries TRBV5-4 and TRBJ2-2, with D possibly called TRBD1 or TRBD2 (6 bases each). The CDR3 totals 15 residues. Trimming took 0 bases from V and 4 from J, leaving 10 bases between them. Germline loops: CDR1 SGHNT, CDR2 YYREEE (reference sequence).

The chain joins TRBV7-7 to TRBJ2-7; D not resolved. Per germline, CDR1 SSHAT and CDR2 FNYEAQ (reference sequence). CDR3 length: 14 amino acids. CDR3 nucleotides: TGTGCTAGACCCCAGGTGGGGAACTCCTACGAGCAGTACTTC. As protein: CARPQVGNSYEQYF.

In its sample, this clonotype was seen a few times. The V and J genes are TRBV6-5 and TRBJ2-7; D is uncertain. Germline V gene data show CDR1 as MNHEY and CDR2 as SVGAGI. V was cut by 6 bases and J by 0 bases, with 9 bases left in between. The CDR3 extends over 13 amino acids. The CDR3 coding sequence is TGTGCCAGCAGGCCTCTGGGCTCCTACGAGCAGTACTTC. This translates into CASRPLGSYEQYF.

This clonotype has ten or more counts. The V gene is TRBV19, the J gene TRBJ1-2; 8 bases are a match to TRBD1. There are 12 residues in the CDR3. Looked up from germline, CDR1 is LNHDA and CDR2 is SQIVND (reference sequence). J gave up 8 bases and V 6 bases, and 5 bases lay outside the gene matches. The CDR3 protein is CASRTGTGGYTF. The CDR3 DNA reads TGTGCCAGTAGAACGGGGACAGGAGGCTACACCTTC.

The chain combines TRBV7-9 with TRBJ1-2; D may be TRBD1 (5 bases). V lost 5 bases, J lost 3 bases, and 16 bases lay in between. Germline assignment: CDR1 SEHNR and CDR2 FQNEAQ (reference sequence). The CDR3 spans 15 residues. Here the CDR3 DNA reads TGTGCCAGCAGCCGCCGTGGGGGGAACGACTATGGCTACACCTTC. Protein product: CASSRRGGNDYGYTF.